The 6 T cell receptor beta chains below all came from one sample that was sequenced in a study of technical replicates of blood from a handful of donors. Sequencing was performed with immunoSEQ multiplex PCR; in TCRdb, only in-frame clones are kept and a portion is missing. The sample carries 79,000 or so clones, 93% recorded once. Sequenced sample: T cells isolated from PBMCs. The receptors stem from a human donor in good health.

This sequence joins TRBV6-5 and TRBJ1-1; 10 bases map to TRBD1. The CDR3 spans 15 residues. With V trimmed by 4 bases and J by 1 base, 3 bases remained unmatched. In germline, CDR1 is MNHEY, CDR2 SVGAGI. The CDR3 is CASSLWTGGNTEAFF. In nucleotides, the CDR3 is TGTGCCAGCAGTTTATGGACAGGGGGGAACACTGAAGCTTTCTTT.

This sequence joins TRBV9 and TRBJ1-2; D remains ambiguous. Germline CDR1 and CDR2: SGDLS and YYNGEE. V was clipped by 0 bases and J by 3 bases, with 6 bases between them. The CDR3 spans 13 residues. CDR3 loop: CASSVGAHYGYTF. CDR3 in DNA: TGTGCCAGCAGCGTAGGAGCTCACTATGGCTACACCTTC.

The V and J genes are TRBV11-1 and TRBJ2-7; perhaps TRBD2 as D (5 bases). This CDR3 contains 12 residues. V was pared by 3 bases and J by 3 bases, with 6 bases between. Per the germline V gene, CDR1 is SGHAT and CDR2 is FQDESV (reference sequence). CDR3 coding DNA: TGTGCCAGCAGCTTCGGACTCTACGAGCAGTACTTC. Translated: CASSFGLYEQYF.

The chain couples TRBV19 to TRBJ2-4, with 7 bases aligning to TRBD1. Germline-derived CDR1 and CDR2 are LNHDA and SQIVND (reference sequence). CDR3 length: 16 residues. The V gene end was trimmed by 4 bases and the J gene end by 7 bases; junction bases not matched to a gene: 13. CDR3 loop: CASSTTATGKRNIQYF. The CDR3 DNA follows: TGTGCCAGTAGTACGACCGCGACAGGGAAGAGGAACATTCAGTACTTC.

The V and J genes are TRBV2 and TRBJ1-1, with a weak D call TRBD1 (5 bases). CDR1 is SNHLY and CDR2 is FYNNEI in the germline V gene. The CDR3 sequence is 13 residues long. The V end lost 8 bases, the J end lost 6 bases, and 16 bases lay between the germline ends. The CDR3 DNA reads TGTGCCAGCGATGGAGGGGCGGGGGCTGAAGCTTTCTTT. Its protein is CASDGGAGAEAFF.

The chain links TRBV19 to TRBJ1-1; D unclear. CDR1 and CDR2 (germline): LNHDA, SQIVND (reference sequence). This CDR3 region has 14 residues. Trimming shortened V by 3 bases and J by 5 bases, and 13 bases separated the two germline ends. CDR3 sequence reads: CASSIPWVGTEAFF. CDR3 sequence (DNA): TGTGCCAGTAGTATCCCGTGGGTCGGGACTGAAGCTTTCTTT.